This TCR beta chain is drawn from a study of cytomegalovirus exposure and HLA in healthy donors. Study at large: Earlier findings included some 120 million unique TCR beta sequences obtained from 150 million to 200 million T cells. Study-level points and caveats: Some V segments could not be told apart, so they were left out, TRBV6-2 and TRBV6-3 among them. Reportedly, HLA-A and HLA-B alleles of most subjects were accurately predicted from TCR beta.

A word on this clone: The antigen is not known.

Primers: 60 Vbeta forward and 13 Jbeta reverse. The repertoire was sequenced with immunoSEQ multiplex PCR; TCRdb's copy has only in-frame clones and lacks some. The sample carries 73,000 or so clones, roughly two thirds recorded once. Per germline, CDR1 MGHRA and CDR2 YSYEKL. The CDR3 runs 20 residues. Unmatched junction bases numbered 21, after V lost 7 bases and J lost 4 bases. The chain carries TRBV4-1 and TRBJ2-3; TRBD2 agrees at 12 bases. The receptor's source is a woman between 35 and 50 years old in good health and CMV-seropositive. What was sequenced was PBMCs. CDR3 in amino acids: CASTPNRLAGGPVEADTQYF. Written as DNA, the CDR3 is TGCGCCAGCACCCCAAACCGTCTAGCGGGGGGGCCGGTCGAGGCAGATACGCAGTATTTT.